Following are 20 T cell receptor beta chains from one sample sequenced in a study of blood T cell repertoires in COVID-19. Libraries were prepared by immunoSEQ multiplex PCR; TCRdb keeps only in-frame clonotypes and omits some of them. The profile shows a few hundred thousand clones, about 83% of them singletons. Sequenced sample: peripheral blood. Receptors originate from a man in his fifties or sixties who had recovered from COVID-19.

The rearrangement uses TRBV24-1 and TRBJ2-7; weak D call: TRBD2 (6 bases). Germline V CDR1 and CDR2: KGHDR, SFDVKD. V lost 5 bases and J 1 base, leaving 17 bases between the germline ends. This CDR3 contains 16 residues. The CDR3 sequence is CATSAPDGTGSYEQYF. CDR3 sequence (DNA): TGTGCCACCAGTGCTCCGGACGGGACTGGATCCTACGAGCAGTACTTC.

The chain recombines TRBV5-1 with TRBJ2-7; 8 bases line up with TRBD1. V shed 0 bases, J shed 1 base, and the junction held 6 bases outside the gene matches. The CDR3 runs 16 residues. Germline V gene lookup returns CDR1 SGHRS and CDR2 YFSETQ. This CDR3 reads CASSLGTGWRSYEQYF. The CDR3 coding sequence is TGCGCCAGCAGCTTGGGGACAGGGTGGAGGTCCTACGAGCAGTACTTC.

J is TRBJ2-7 and V is TRBV6-5, with D perhaps TRBD1 (5 bases). Per germline, CDR1 MNHEY and CDR2 SVGAGI. This CDR3 region has 15 residues. V lost 6 bases, J lost 4 bases, and 19 bases lay in between. The CDR3 spells CASSHSKGAIYEQYF. The DNA for the CDR3 is TGTGCCAGCAGCCACTCGAAAGGGGCAATATACGAGCAGTACTTC.

The genes are TRBV6-5 and TRBJ1-1; no definite D call. From germline, CDR1 is MNHEY and CDR2 SVGAGI. V shed 5 bases and J shed 2 bases, with 15 bases lying between them. This CDR3 region has 15 residues. The CDR3 DNA reads as TGTGCCAGCAGTCCCCGGAGGGCACCTAACACTGAAGCTTTCTTT. Translation gives CASSPRRAPNTEAFF.

The chain couples TRBV19 to TRBJ1-5; D might be TRBD1 (5 bases). Between the trimmed V and J ends, which lost 3 bases and 3 bases, there was a span of 12 bases. Germline V CDR1 and CDR2: LNHDA, SQIVND (reference sequence). The CDR3 consists of 15 residues. CDR3 residues: CASSIRRQLNQPQHF. CDR3 DNA: TGTGCCAGTAGTATTAGAAGACAGCTCAATCAGCCCCAGCATTTT.

The chain combines TRBV9 with TRBJ2-1, with TRBD2 identical over 7 bases. From germline, CDR1 is SGDLS and CDR2 YYNGEE. Trimming removed 6 bases from V and 9 bases from J; junction bases left unmatched: 12. The CDR3 is 14 amino acids. The CDR3 loop reads CASKRDPPSSEQFF. The CDR3 nucleotides are TGTGCCAGCAAGCGGGACCCCCCTTCGAGTGAGCAGTTCTTC.

The genes are TRBV28 and TRBJ1-6, with D uncertain. The CDR3 is made up of 18 amino acids. V lost 8 bases and J lost 4, with 24 bases in between. Germline CDR1 reads MDHEN; CDR2 reads SYDVKM. Written as DNA, the CDR3 is TGTGCCAGCGGCCTGCCGAGGGCCGGCTTCCAATATAATTCACCCCTCCACTTT. Translated: CASGLPRAGFQYNSPLHF.

The CDR3 spells CASSAPTTQETQYF. DNA for the CDR3: TGCGCCAGCAGCGCCCCAACTACCCAAGAGACCCAGTACTTC. The chain recombines TRBV5-1 with TRBJ2-5; D unclear. From germline, CDR1 is SGHRS and CDR2 YFSETQ. This CDR3 comprises 14 residues. V was pared by 4 bases and J by 1 base, with 11 bases between.

The rearrangement links TRBV19 to TRBJ1-1, with TRBD1 matching over 9 bases. The CDR3 sequence is 11 residues long. V lost 6 bases to trimming and J lost 11 bases; unmatched junction nucleotides: 4. CDR1 is LNHDA and CDR2 is SQIVND in the germline V gene (reference sequence). CDR3 bases: TGTGCCAGTAGCCTAGGACAGGGGGCTTTCTTT. Residues: CASSLGQGAFF. The variable domain in full, completed from reference TRBV19 and TRBJ1-1, reads DGGITQSPKYLFRKEGQNVTLSCEQNLNHDAMYWYRQDPGQGLRLIYYSQIVNDFQKGDIAEGYSVSREKKESFPLTVTSAQKNPTAFYLCASSLGQGAFFGQGTRLTVV.

The rearrangement uses TRBV27 and TRBJ2-1; 7 bases fit TRBD1. Germline CDR1 MNHEY, CDR2 SMNVEV (reference sequence). V gave up 6 bases and J gave up 4 bases; unmatched junction bases: 12. The CDR3 has 16 residues. Here the CDR3 reads CASSLTPQGQYNEQFF. CDR3 nucleotides: TGTGCCAGCAGCTTAACCCCTCAGGGACAGTACAATGAGCAGTTCTTC.

The chain joins TRBV5-1 to TRBJ1-1; 7 nucleotides align to TRBD1. The trim removed 1 base at V and 1 base at J, leaving 4 bases unmatched. CDR1 and CDR2 from the germline V gene are SGHRS and YFSETQ. This CDR3 is built from 15 residues. The CDR3: CASSLMGQSNTEAFF. The CDR3 nucleotides are TGCGCCAGCAGCTTGATGGGACAGTCGAACACTGAAGCTTTCTTT.

V and J are TRBV18 and TRBJ2-3, with 11 bases that match TRBD2. In germline, CDR1 is KGHSH, CDR2 LQKENI. J gave up 11 bases and V 2 bases, and 0 bases lay outside the gene matches. The CDR3 runs to 12 residues. In nucleotides, the CDR3 is TGTGCCAGCTCACCAGGACTAGCGGGGCAGTATTTT. This codes for CASSPGLAGQYF.

The V and J genes are TRBV6-5 and TRBJ1-4, with D possibly TRBD1 on 5 matching bases. CDR1 and CDR2 (germline): MNHEY, SVGAGI. This CDR3 contains 13 residues. Between the trimmed V and J ends, which lost 2 bases and 8 bases, there was a span of 9 bases. The CDR3: CASSYGTAEKLFF. CDR3 nucleotide sequence: TGTGCCAGCAGTTACGGGACTGCGGAAAAACTGTTTTTT.

This clone was detected once. The V and J genes are TRBV28 and TRBJ2-2; possible D gene TRBD1, 5 bases. Germline V lookup: CDR1 MDHEN, CDR2 SYDVKM. Trimming took 2 bases from V and 2 from J, leaving 12 bases between them. This CDR3 is built from 16 residues. CDR3 in amino acids: CASSLRGGINTGELFF. In nucleotides, the CDR3 is TGTGCCAGCAGTTTAAGGGGCGGAATTAACACCGGGGAGCTGTTTTTT.

The chain has TRBV27 and TRBJ2-2; D gene uncertain. Germline lookup yields CDR1 MNHEY and CDR2 SMNVEV (reference sequence). Trimming shortened V by 6 bases and J by 4 bases, and 15 bases separated the two germline ends. This CDR3 has 15 amino acids. The CDR3 bases are TGTGCCAGCAGACTAACCGGCTCGGGCACCGGGGAGCTGTTTTTT. It yields the protein CASRLTGSGTGELFF.

On this clone: Other DNA sequences in the same sample also yield this CDR3. The rearrangement uses TRBV6-6 and TRBJ1-2; weak D call: TRBD1 (6 bases). CDR3 size: 13 residues. The germline gives CDR1 MNHNY, CDR2 SVGAGI (reference sequence). With 4 bases removed from V and 2 bases from J, the gap between germline ends came to 8 bases. Here the CDR3 reads CASSSDRNYGYTF. In DNA, the CDR3 is TGTGCCAGCAGTTCGGACAGAAACTATGGCTACACCTTC.

This rearrangement joins TRBV7-2 to TRBJ2-1; TRBD1 is a possible D gene (6 bases). Trimming cost V 3 bases and J 5 bases, with 8 bases left between them. Germline V lookup: CDR1 SGHTA, CDR2 FQGNSA. The CDR3 has 13 amino acids. CDR3 loop: CASSFNRDNEQFF. The CDR3 DNA sequence: TGTGCCAGCAGCTTCAACAGGGACAATGAGCAGTTCTTC.

V usage is TRBV27 and J usage is TRBJ1-3; 7 bases are shared with TRBD1. Germline V gene data show CDR1 as MNHEY and CDR2 as SMNVEV (reference sequence). The CDR3 sequence is 15 residues long. With V trimmed by 5 bases and J by 2 bases, 6 bases remained unmatched. CDR3 region: CASSQQGQAGNTIYF. CDR3 bases: TGTGCCAGCAGTCAACAGGGGCAAGCTGGAAACACCATATATTTT.

The V call is TRBV7-9, the J call TRBJ2-2, with a tentative D call TRBD1 (5 bases). The germline CDR1 and CDR2 sequences are SEHNR and FQNEAQ (reference sequence). The CDR3 sequence is 13 residues long. V was clipped by 3 bases and J by 5 bases, with 7 bases between them. The CDR3 sequence is CASSFGHTGELFF. The CDR3 DNA is TGTGCCAGCAGCTTCGGACATACCGGGGAGCTGTTTTTT.

The rearrangement uses TRBV7-3 and TRBJ2-1; 9 bases match TRBD1. The CDR3 spans 14 residues. From germline, CDR1 is SGHTA and CDR2 FQGTGA. J gave up 12 bases and V 5 bases, and 11 bases lay outside the gene matches. The CDR3 sequence: CASSPPGTGTGQFF. The DNA of the CDR3 is TGTGCCAGCAGCCCTCCCGGGACAGGGACGGGGCAGTTCTTC.